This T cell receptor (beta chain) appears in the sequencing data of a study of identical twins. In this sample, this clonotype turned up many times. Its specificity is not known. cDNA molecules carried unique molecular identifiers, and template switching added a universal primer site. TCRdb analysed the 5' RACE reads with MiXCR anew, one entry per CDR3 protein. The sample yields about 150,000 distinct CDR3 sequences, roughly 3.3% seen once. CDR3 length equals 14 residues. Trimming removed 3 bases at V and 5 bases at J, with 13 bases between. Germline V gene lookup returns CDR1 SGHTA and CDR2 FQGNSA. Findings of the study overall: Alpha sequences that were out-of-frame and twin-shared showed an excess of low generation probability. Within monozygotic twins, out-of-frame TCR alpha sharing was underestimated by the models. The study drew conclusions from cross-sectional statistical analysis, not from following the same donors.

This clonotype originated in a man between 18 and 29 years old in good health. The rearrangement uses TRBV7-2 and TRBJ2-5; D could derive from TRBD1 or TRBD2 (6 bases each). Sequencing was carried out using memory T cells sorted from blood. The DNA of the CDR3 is TGTGCCAGCAGCTTCTCAGGGGCGGGGGAGACCCAGTACTTC. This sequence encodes CASSFSGAGETQYF.